Listed here is a single T cell receptor (beta chain). Data came from immunoSEQ multiplex PCR; TCRdb stores just in-frame clones and leaves some out. The profile shows some 60,000 clones, more than 75% of them singletons. These data belong to a study of T cell changes during pregnancy in multiple sclerosis. Germline assignment: CDR1 SGHNT and CDR2 YENEEA. CDR3 length: 15 residues. V lost 5 bases to trimming and J lost 2 bases, with 13 bases between them. The rearrangement links TRBV11-3 to TRBJ2-1; a possible D gene is TRBD2 (5 bases). The source of this sequence is a female donor in good health, enrolled as a control in a pregnancy study. The sample was peripheral blood, taken in the first trimester of pregnancy. The CDR3 loop reads CASSPGGGTYNEQFF. In nucleotides, the CDR3 is TGTGCCAGCAGCCCAGGAGGTGGAACCTACAATGAGCAGTTCTTC.